This record covers a single TCR beta chain. Its antigen specificity is not known. No base qualities exist here, and no much larger clone lies one base off it. The cohort comprised around 700 healthy bone marrow donors. At the time of sampling, every cohort member was nominally healthy, though immune exposures that went unrecorded were likely present. The donor was CMV seropositive and was included in the group of 270 or so seropositive cohort members. A peripheral blood sample was collected from each donor, and TCR beta sequencing was performed on peripheral blood mononuclear cells. The Qiagen DNeasy Blood Extraction Kit was used to extract genomic DNA from the blood cell samples. This sample was included in a study of cytomegalovirus exposure and HLA in healthy donors (dated by TCRdb to the late 2010s). Turning to the overall study: In an earlier analysis of fewer than 750 of the donors, about 270 Gb of sequence data and roughly 100 million unique TCR beta sequences from about 190 million T cells were reported. Donor age, sex, ethnicity and CMV serostatus were compiled alongside the repertoire data. Every discovery cohort repertoire had been produced on one sequencing platform. A handful of DR-DQ haplotypes were handled as single units for association and clustering because linkage in the cohort was strong. About 280 gigabases of sequencing data and tens of millions of unique TCR sequences were included in an early release covering roughly 700 HLA-typed donors. A later analysis re-analyzed previously published TCR beta repertoires from hundreds of donors and added high-resolution HLA genotyping to study TCR occurrence patterns. To predict cytomegalovirus infection status, the study brought together high-throughput TCR immunosequencing, statistical association of individual TCRs with disease status, and machine learning. A later genetic analysis took genome-wide SNP genotypes for about three fifths of the roughly 700 donors and used that subset as a discovery cohort. The study aimed to test whether cataloging public T cell receptors could reveal signatures of past pathogen exposure. Typing coverage varied by locus: roughly 629-640 donors for A, B, C, DRB1 and DQB1; roughly 520 for DQA1; about 570 for DPA1; approximately 470 for DPB1. An earlier analysis of around 640 of the donors used high-throughput TCR beta sequencing to judge whether each TCR beta V gene segment behaved as functional or pseudogenic. The study used immunosequencing to profile the T cell repertoires of around 600 subjects and linked those repertoires to cytomegalovirus serostatus. Among around 400 genotyped donors of the cohort, an average of about 240,000 unique TCR beta nucleotide sequences were sequenced per donor, 15% to 20% of them non-productive. HLA typing included class I and class II loci at four-digit resolution. Besides the first cohort of more than 650 subjects, a separate validation cohort made up of 90 to 150 different subjects was used. Of the 300 to 400 genotyped donors, over 65% fell in the genetic ancestry cluster associated with self-reported Caucasian donors. The later analysis used no new phenotypic data to find candidate immune exposures, relying instead on TCR beta sequences and their occurrence across donors.

Overall results and qualifications from the work: In a later genetic analysis, a missense DCLRE1C variant was associated with V-gene and J-gene trimming of TCR beta chains, and the association was replicated in an independent cohort. Several of the top co-occurrence clusters appeared to be linked to parvovirus B19, influenza, CMV and Epstein-Barr virus, according to a later analysis. The classifier was reported to diagnose cytomegalovirus status with high specificity and sensitivity in both the original and validation cohorts. For the cohort, immune exposure information was limited to CMV serostatus. In a later analysis, HLA-associated TCR beta chains were found to be more clonally expanded and to have lower generation probabilities than equally common non-associated chains. According to a later analysis, most CMV-associated TCR beta chains appeared to be HLA-restricted, and the HLA associations seemed to be driven largely by CMV exposure. It was suggested by the authors that the approach could potentially be generalized to other disease states and immunological phenotypes. A further reported finding was that TCR beta sequences accurately predicted the HLA-A and HLA-B alleles for most subjects in the first cohort. In vitro tests confirmed that a few of the cytomegalovirus-associated TCR beta chains recognize cytomegalovirus antigens. A cluster of highly shared sequence variants was judged likely to be a technical artifact of the sequencing pipeline. According to a later genetic analysis, donors in an Asian-associated ancestry cluster had fewer N-insertions in productive TCRs than the roughly 700-donor mean. This cohort had only TCR beta chains sequenced, and the lack of alpha or paired-chain data limited which features could be detected. Because counts were too low, roughly 17 rarely observed V segments, including chromosome 9 orphons, were left out of the earlier analysis of several hundred of the donors. In a later analysis, around 17,000 TCR beta sequences were associated with specific HLA alleles at a false discovery rate of 0.05. Correlated functional status among segregating V segments might be attributable to linkage disequilibrium, but an unknown experimental factor could not be ruled out. Broadly in line with IMGT annotations, most TCR beta V segments showed up in productive rearrangements about 87% or about 30% of the time in an earlier analysis of under 700 of the donors. A later analysis found that TCR association rates varied across HLA loci, with DRB1 alleles showing the most associated TCRs and HLA-C alleles the fewest. Because some donors lacked HLA typing at each locus, the association tests relied only on the typed subset. Most TCR sequences were observed very rarely across donors, whereas some public TCRs were present in many individuals. Sequencing depth was assumed to be roughly uniform across donors in the presence/absence analyses, though that assumption may not hold. When HLA alleles, especially DR and DQ, strongly co-occurred, TCR associations were difficult to assign to individual alleles. In the study, 150 to 200 TCR beta chains were listed as associated with cytomegalovirus.

Libraries came from the immunoSEQ multiplex PCR assay. The multiplex PCR relied on a mix of 60 forward primers for TCR Vbeta segments and 13 reverse primers for TCR Jbeta segments. The CDR3 region of rearranged TCR beta genes was amplified from genomic DNA with a multiplex PCR assay. The amplified TCR beta libraries were sequenced on the Illumina HiSeq System as 87-base-pair reads. The original methods were these. A later analysis tallied 80 million to 95 million unique TCR beta chains across the 640 or so repertoires, and about 12 million of those chains were shared by two or more donors. To remove PCR and sequencing errors, raw reads were error-corrected and collapsed into unique sequences using a nearest-neighbor algorithm that merged closely related sequences. To assign V, D and J gene segments, CDR3 sequences were aligned to IMGT reference sequences. For a sequence to be retained, at least a six-nucleotide match to both a V gene segment and a J gene segment was required. A rearrangement was called productive if the CDR3 had no stop codons and remained in frame with V and J, and every other rearrangement was called non-productive. CDR3 was defined by IMGT convention, running from the second conserved V-encoded cysteine to the conserved J-encoded phenylalanine. Sequences without an unambiguous match to a single V gene segment were excluded from the earlier analysis of approximately 600 of the donors. An earlier analysis of 587 of the donors classified V segments as functional when productive rearrangements were above 56.7% and as segregating when the standard deviation between donors was above 5%. To diagnose cytomegalovirus status from the catalog of TCR beta chain sequences, a statistical classification framework was built. V and J gene assignment, in a later analysis, came from comparing TCR nucleotide sequences with IMGT/GENE-DB human TR gene sequences. The TCRdist pipeline was used in a later analysis to assign CDR3 sequences and most-parsimonious VDJ recombination scenarios. A later analysis defined each TCR beta chain by its CDR3 amino acid sequence plus V-gene family, and excluded reads lacking a unique V-gene family. A later analysis removed 592 highly shared, low-generation-probability nucleotide sequences to deal with suspected cross-contamination and a sequencing artifact. A later analysis calculated a clonal expansion index for each public chain from normalized within-repertoire ranks of inferred template counts. In a later analysis, generation probabilities were computed with a VDJ recombination model fitted to out-of-frame rearrangements, and the resulting probabilities were checked against IGoR. In a later analysis, TCR-TCR, TCR-HLA and TCR-CMV co-occurrence was scored with hypergeometric tests, and a repertoire-size bias correction was applied to TCR pairs. In a later analysis, false discovery rates were estimated by permuting HLA or CMV assignments 20 times. A later analysis grouped co-occurring TCRs with DBSCAN, adding TCRdist sequence similarity when clustering within HLA-allele-positive subsets. Repertoires with fewer than 30,000 or more than 120,000 public chains were left out of co-occurrence clustering, as were five repertoires with anomalous nucleotide sharing. This is the immuneACCESS table as TCRdb keeps it, with only in-frame sequences that have V and J called. A part of the clones is gone; compared with another copy, unresolved V genes explain less than half, and the rest is unexplained. That table is the source of V, J and clone size, and D and trimming were worked out from the DNA. The sample has under 200,000 clones on record, over 65% of them singletons. The ten largest make up around 3.5% of the sample.

The sequenced sample was PBMCs. This TCR came from a man aged 40-55 years in good health and CMV-seropositive.

CDR3 region: CASSGRGNIQYF. The nucleotide sequence reads TGTGCCAGCAGCGGGAGGGGAAACATTCAGTACTTC. The V gene is TRBV5-4 and the J gene is TRBJ2-4; a stretch of 7 junction bases matches TRBD2. There are 12 amino acids in the CDR3, from cysteine to phenylalanine inclusive. The retained sequence is limited to the CDR3, 36 bases, with the frame set at the first base. Sequences SGHNT (CDR1) and YYREEE (CDR2) are obtained from the germline V gene (reference sequence). Compared with germline, V lacks 4 bases and J lacks 6 bases; bases without a gene match: 1.